These 24 T cell receptor beta chains came from one sample sequenced in a study of blood T cell repertoires in COVID-19. Sequencing used immunoSEQ multiplex PCR; TCRdb keeps in-frame clones, though not all of them. The sample consists of about 250,000 clones, roughly 87% of them appearing once. Sequenced sample: PBMCs or T cells enriched from blood (not recorded which). The receptors were sampled from a woman between 25 and 40 years old with acute COVID-19.

The chain has TRBV7-8 and TRBJ2-1; TRBD2 matches 11 bases. Germline V gives CDR1 SGHVS, CDR2 FQNEAQ. The CDR3 has 16 residues. V lost 7 bases, J lost 4 bases, and 9 bases stayed unmatched. The CDR3 nucleotides are TGTGCCAGCACTATAGCGGGAGGGCCGGATTACAATGAGCAGTTCTTC. It codes for CASTIAGGPDYNEQFF.

This chain uses TRBV19 with TRBJ1-4; 8 bases agree with TRBD1. The CDR3 sequence is 14 residues long. V gave up 6 bases and J gave up 5 bases; unmatched junction bases: 5. Germline V gene sequence: CDR1 LNHDA, CDR2 SQIVND (reference sequence). CDR3 in DNA: TGTGCCAGTAGGGAACAGGGGGTAAATGAAAAACTGTTTTTT. This gives the protein CASREQGVNEKLFF. The whole variable domain, filled in from reference TRBV19 and TRBJ1-4, reads DGGITQSPKYLFRKEGQNVTLSCEQNLNHDAMYWYRQDPGQGLRLIYYSQIVNDFQKGDIAEGYSVSREKKESFPLTVTSAQKNPTAFYLCASREQGVNEKLFFGSGTQLSVL.

This clone showed up just a few times. The chain uses TRBV6-1 and TRBJ2-5, with a weak D call TRBD2 (7 bases). The CDR3 consists of 15 residues. Germline V gene lookup returns CDR1 MNHNS and CDR2 SASEGT. V lost 1 base to trimming and J lost 3 bases, with 12 bases between them. The CDR3 DNA follows: TGTGCCAGCAGTGAAGGGGGGGGCCGAAAAGAGACCCAGTACTTC. Translation: CASSEGGGRKETQYF.

The rearrangement joins TRBV29-1 to TRBJ2-2; D is uncertain. The ends were cut back, 8 bases at V and 9 bases at J, with 7 bases in the middle. CDR3 length equals 9 residues. In germline, CDR1 is SQVTM, CDR2 ANQGSEA. This chain's CDR3 is CSPGRELFF. The DNA of the CDR3 is TGCAGCCCAGGTAGGGAGCTGTTTTTT.

This rearrangement joins TRBV9 to TRBJ1-2, with D tentatively TRBD1 (6 bases). CDR3 size: 13 residues. Germline-derived CDR1 and CDR2 are SGDLS and YYNGEE. Trimming pared 2 bases from V and 6 bases from J, leaving 11 bases between. The DNA of the CDR3 is TGTGCCAGCAGCGTTTGGTCAGGGGATGGCTACACCTTC. Amino acids: CASSVWSGDGYTF.

The table lists this clone with a few counts. CDR3 loop: CASSWGGRGQPQHF. The DNA for the CDR3 is TGTGCCAGCAGTTGGGGGGGGCGCGGTCAGCCCCAGCATTTT. V and J are TRBV28 and TRBJ1-5, with D possibly matching TRBD1 (6 bases). V lost 4 bases, J lost 6 bases, and 13 bases lay in between. The CDR3 runs 14 residues. Germline lookup yields CDR1 MDHEN and CDR2 SYDVKM.

V is TRBV5-1 and J is TRBJ1-5; 11 nucleotides match TRBD1. Germline assignment: CDR1 SGHRS and CDR2 YFSETQ. The trim removed 3 bases at V and 4 bases at J, leaving 3 bases unmatched. CDR3 length: 15 residues. CDR3 sequence reads: CASSWTGGGNQPQHF. The CDR3 DNA sequence: TGCGCCAGCAGCTGGACAGGGGGCGGGAATCAGCCCCAGCATTTT.

The rearrangement joins TRBV11-2 to TRBJ2-1, with D maybe TRBD2 (5 bases). With 2 bases removed from V and 3 bases from J, the gap between germline ends came to 11 bases. The CDR3 loop spans 15 amino acids. Germline V gene lookup returns CDR1 SGHAT and CDR2 FQNNGV. The CDR3: CASSLRSALYNEQFF. Written as DNA, the CDR3 is TGTGCCAGCAGCTTACGTAGCGCACTCTACAATGAGCAGTTCTTC.

This clone was found once. J is TRBJ2-5 and V is TRBV3-1 (or the pseudogene TRBV3-2); 12 bases agree with TRBD1. Germline V gene data show CDR1 as LGHDT and CDR2 as YNNKEL (reference sequence). The CDR3 covers 14 residues. The V gene end was trimmed by 5 bases and the J gene end by 4 bases; junction bases not matched to a gene: 2. The CDR3 sequence is CASSGTGGVETQYF. The CDR3 DNA sequence: TGTGCCAGCAGCGGGACAGGGGGCGTAGAGACCCAGTACTTC.

The chain is built from TRBV28 and TRBJ2-2; D perhaps matches TRBD2 (7 bases). Trimming took 8 bases from V and 5 from J, leaving 12 bases between them. The CDR3 runs to 13 residues. CDR1 and CDR2 from the germline V gene are MDHEN and SYDVKM. The CDR3 DNA is TGTGCCAGCCTAGGGGGGGGAACCGGGGAGCTGTTTTTT. Translated, it gives CASLGGGTGELFF.

The chain has TRBV5-1 and TRBJ1-1; 7 bases map to TRBD1. Trimming removed 4 bases from V and 1 base from J; junction bases left unmatched: 7. This CDR3 has 15 amino acids. CDR1 SGHRS and CDR2 YFSETQ come from the germline V gene. The CDR3 sequence is CASSPGRQGNTEAFF. CDR3 nucleotide sequence: TGCGCCAGCAGCCCCGGGAGACAGGGGAACACTGAAGCTTTCTTT.

CDR3 residues: CASRDNMNTEAFF. The DNA for the CDR3 is TGCGCCAGTAGGGACAACATGAACACTGAAGCTTTCTTT. The genes are TRBV10-2 and TRBJ1-1; possibly TRBD1 for D (6 bases). CDR1 is WSHSY, CDR2 SAAADI, per germline. CDR3 size: 13 residues. V was cut by 9 bases and J by 0 bases, with 11 bases left in between.

CDR3 sequence (DNA): TGTGCCAGCAGGCTTAGAGACATCCGCTATCAGCCCCAGCATTTT. The encoded protein is CASRLRDIRYQPQHF. The rearrangement uses TRBV28 and TRBJ1-5; D gene uncertain. Trimming left V 6 bases short and J 5 bases short, with 17 bases between. CDR3 length: 15 residues. CDR1 is MDHEN, CDR2 SYDVKM, per germline.

This clone has a single count. The rearrangement links TRBV9 to TRBJ1-3; 8 nucleotides align to TRBD1. The CDR3 consists of 17 residues. Trimming at V came to 4 bases and at J to 0 bases, leaving 9 bases not matched to a gene. Germline V gene lookup returns CDR1 SGDLS and CDR2 YYNGEE. CDR3 coding DNA: TGTGCCAGCAGCAACCCCGGGACAGGACTCTCTGGAAACACCATATATTTT. It codes for CASSNPGTGLSGNTIYF. The full variable domain, in which reference TRBV9 and TRBJ1-3 provide the parts outside the CDR3, is DSGVTQTPKHLITATGQRVTLRCSPRSGDLSVYWYQQSLDQGLQFLIQYYNGEERAKGNILERFSAQQFPDLHSELNLSSLELGDSALYFCASSNPGTGLSGNTIYFGEGSWLTVV.

This chain connects TRBV28 to TRBJ1-2, with D possibly TRBD1 on 6 matching bases. The V end lost 5 bases, the J end lost 6 bases, and 22 bases lay between the germline ends. Germline CDR1 MDHEN, CDR2 SYDVKM. CDR3 length: 16 residues. The CDR3 DNA sequence: TGTGCCAGCAGTCTGGGACAAGCTGGGATTTCTGATGGCTACACCTTC. Its protein is CASSLGQAGISDGYTF.

V and J are TRBV4-2 and TRBJ2-7, with 12 bases fitting TRBD1. With V trimmed by 4 bases and J by 1 base, 20 bases remained unmatched. The germline CDR1 and CDR2 sequences are LGHNA and YNFKEQ. The CDR3 consists of 21 residues. The DNA for the CDR3 is TGTGCCAGCAGCCTTATATGGGTACCGGGACAGGGGGCCGGCAAGTCCTACGAGCAGTACTTC. This encodes CASSLIWVPGQGAGKSYEQYF.

As concerns this clone: Other DNA sequences in the sample encode the same CDR3. The V call is TRBV5-4, the J call TRBJ2-2; weak D call: TRBD2 (5 bases). V was cut by 0 bases and J by 2 bases, with 8 bases left in between. The CDR3 has 15 amino acids. CDR1 and CDR2 (germline): SGHNT, YYREEE (reference sequence). The CDR3 here is CASSLGSGNTGELFF. The CDR3 DNA sequence: TGTGCCAGCAGCTTGGGCAGCGGAAACACCGGGGAGCTGTTTTTT. The variable domain in full, completed from reference TRBV5-4 and TRBJ2-2, reads ETGVTQSPTHLIKTRGQQVTLRCSSQSGHNTVSWYQQALGQGPQFIFQYYREEENGRGNFPPRFSGLQFPNYSSELNVNALELDDSALYLCASSLGSGNTGELFFGEGSRLTVL.

This chain connects TRBV12-5 to TRBJ1-6; no clear D. This CDR3 has 14 amino acids. Per germline, CDR1 LGHNT and CDR2 FRNRAP. V lost 11 bases, J lost 0 bases, and 11 bases lay in between. The CDR3 DNA follows: TGTGCTTCCTCCGGGAGCTCCTATAATTCACCCCTCCACTTT. It encodes CASSGSSYNSPLHF. The complete variable domain, with remaining parts taken from reference TRBV12-5 and TRBJ1-6, reads DARVTQTPRHKVTEMGQEVTMRCQPILGHNTVFWYRQTMMQGLELLAYFRNRAPLDDSGMPKDRFSAEMPDATLATLKIQPSEPRDSAVYFCASSGSSYNSPLHFGNGTRLTVT.

This chain links TRBV6-5 with TRBJ2-2; 8 bases align to TRBD2. The CDR3 sequence is 16 residues long. With 3 bases clipped from V and 0 bases from J, the junction kept 3 bases outside the gene matches. Germline values: CDR1 MNHEY, CDR2 SVGAGI. CDR3 nucleotide sequence: TGTGCCAGCAGTTATAGAGCGGGGGCGAACACCGGGGAGCTGTTTTTT. It is translated as CASSYRAGANTGELFF.

This chain uses TRBV2 with TRBJ1-6; TRBD1 matches 12 bases. J lost 10 bases, V lost 2 bases, and 15 bases had no gene match. Germline V gene data show CDR1 as SNHLY and CDR2 as FYNNEI. The CDR3 length is 19 residues. CDR3 amino acids: CASSEIGGQGASVPSPLHF. The CDR3 nucleotides are TGTGCCAGCAGTGAAATTGGGGGACAGGGGGCTTCTGTCCCCTCACCCCTCCACTTT.

This sequence joins TRBV7-3 and TRBJ2-6; TRBD2 matches at 9 bases. Germline V gene lookup returns CDR1 SGHTA and CDR2 FQGTGA. The CDR3 length is 17 residues. The V gene end was trimmed by 4 bases and the J gene end by 0 bases; junction bases not matched to a gene: 4. The CDR3 here is CASSSLAGHSGANVLTF. In DNA, the CDR3 is TGTGCCAGCAGCTCCCTAGCGGGGCACTCTGGGGCCAACGTCCTGACTTTC.

CDR3 DNA sequence: TGTGCCAGCAGTGAAGGGGGACTAGCGGGATACAATGAGCAGTTCTTC. The encoded protein is CASSEGGLAGYNEQFF. The chain has TRBV2 and TRBJ2-1; TRBD2 matches 13 bases. The V segment lost 1 base and the J segment 4 bases; nucleotides outside the gene matches: 1. This CDR3 contains 16 residues. CDR1 is SNHLY, CDR2 FYNNEI, per germline.

The chain is built from TRBV30 and TRBJ2-5; maybe TRBD2 (6 bases). Germline CDR1 GTSNPN, CDR2 SVGIG (reference sequence). Trimming left V 5 bases short and J 4 bases short, with 11 bases between. The CDR3 is 12 amino acids. CDR3 bases: TGTGCCTGGGGACTATCAGGAGAGACCCAGTACTTC. The encoded protein is CAWGLSGETQYF.

The chain employs TRBV14 and TRBJ1-3; D gene unclear. The ends were cut back, 4 bases at V and 2 bases at J, with 15 bases in the middle. Germline V lookup: CDR1 SGHDN, CDR2 FVKESK. This CDR3 comprises 16 residues. The CDR3 here is CASSPRIAVTGNTIYF. CDR3 coding DNA: TGTGCCAGCAGCCCCCGAATCGCGGTGACTGGAAACACCATATATTTT.